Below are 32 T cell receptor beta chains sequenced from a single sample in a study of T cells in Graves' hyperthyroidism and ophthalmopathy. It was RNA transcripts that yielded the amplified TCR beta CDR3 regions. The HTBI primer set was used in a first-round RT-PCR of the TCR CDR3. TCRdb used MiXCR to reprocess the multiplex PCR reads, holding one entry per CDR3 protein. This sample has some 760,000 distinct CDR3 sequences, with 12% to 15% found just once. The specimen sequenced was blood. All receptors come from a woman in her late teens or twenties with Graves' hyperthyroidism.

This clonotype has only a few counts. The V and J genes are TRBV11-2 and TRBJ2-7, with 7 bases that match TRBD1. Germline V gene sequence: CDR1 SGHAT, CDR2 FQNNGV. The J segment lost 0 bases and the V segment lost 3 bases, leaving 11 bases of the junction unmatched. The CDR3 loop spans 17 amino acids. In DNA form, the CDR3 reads TGTGCCAGCAGCTTCTACAGGGGATTCACCCCCTCCTACGAGCAGTACTTC. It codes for CASSFYRGFTPSYEQYF.

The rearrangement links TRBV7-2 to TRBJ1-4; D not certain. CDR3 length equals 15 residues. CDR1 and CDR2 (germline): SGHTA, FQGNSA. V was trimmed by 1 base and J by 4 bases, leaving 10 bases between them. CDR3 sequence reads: CASSLGRPNNEKLFF. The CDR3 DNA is TGTGCCAGCAGCTTAGGCAGGCCCAATAATGAAAAACTGTTTTTT. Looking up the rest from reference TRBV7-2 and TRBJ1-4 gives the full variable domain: GAGVSQSPSNKVTEKGKDVELRCDPISGHTALYWYRQSLGQGLEFLIYFQGNSAPDKSGLPSDRFSAERTGGSVSTLTIQRTQQEDSAVYLCASSLGRPNNEKLFFGSGTQLSVL.

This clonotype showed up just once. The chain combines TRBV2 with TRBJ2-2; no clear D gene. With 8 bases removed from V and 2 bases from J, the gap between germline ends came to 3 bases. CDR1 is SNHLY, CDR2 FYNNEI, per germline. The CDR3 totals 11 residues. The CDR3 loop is CASLNTGELFF. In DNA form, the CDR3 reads TGTGCCAGCCTAAACACCGGGGAGCTGTTTTTT.

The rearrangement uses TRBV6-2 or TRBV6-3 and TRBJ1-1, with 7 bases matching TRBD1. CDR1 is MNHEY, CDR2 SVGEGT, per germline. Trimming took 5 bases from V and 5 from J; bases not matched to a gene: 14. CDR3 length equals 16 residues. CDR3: CASSPPGRQGRTEAFF. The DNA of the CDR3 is TGTGCCAGCAGTCCACCCGGCCGACAGGGAAGGACTGAAGCTTTCTTT.

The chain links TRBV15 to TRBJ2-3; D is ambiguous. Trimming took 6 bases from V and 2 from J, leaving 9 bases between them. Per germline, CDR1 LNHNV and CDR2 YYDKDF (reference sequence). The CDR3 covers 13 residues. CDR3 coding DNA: TGTGCCACCAGGAAACAGACCACAGATACGCAGTATTTT. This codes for CATRKQTTDTQYF.

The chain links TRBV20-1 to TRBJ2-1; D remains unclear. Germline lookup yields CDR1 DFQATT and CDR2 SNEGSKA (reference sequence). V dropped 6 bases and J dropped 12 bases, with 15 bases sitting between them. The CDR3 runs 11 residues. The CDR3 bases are TGCAGTGCCCAGAGTATATCGTGGCAGTTCTTC. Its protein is CSAQSISWQFF.

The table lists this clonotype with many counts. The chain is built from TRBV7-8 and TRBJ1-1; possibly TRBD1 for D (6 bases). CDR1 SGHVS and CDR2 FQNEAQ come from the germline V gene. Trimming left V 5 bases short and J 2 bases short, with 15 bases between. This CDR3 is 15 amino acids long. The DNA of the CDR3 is TGTGCCAGCAGCCAGGGACCGGGACAAAACACTGAAGCTTTCTTT. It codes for CASSQGPGQNTEAFF.

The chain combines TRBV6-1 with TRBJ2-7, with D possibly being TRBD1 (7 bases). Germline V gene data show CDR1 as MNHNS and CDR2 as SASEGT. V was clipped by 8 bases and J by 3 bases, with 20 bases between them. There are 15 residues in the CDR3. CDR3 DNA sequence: TGTGCCAGCCACCCCGGAGGGGGCGATTTCTACGAGCAGTACTTC. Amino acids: CASHPGGGDFYEQYF.

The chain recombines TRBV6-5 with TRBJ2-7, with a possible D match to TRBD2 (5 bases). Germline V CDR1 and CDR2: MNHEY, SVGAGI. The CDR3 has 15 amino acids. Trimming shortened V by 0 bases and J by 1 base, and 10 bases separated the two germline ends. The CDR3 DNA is TGTGCCAGCAGTTACTCTTGGGGAGCTTCCTACGAGCAGTACTTC. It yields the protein CASSYSWGASYEQYF.

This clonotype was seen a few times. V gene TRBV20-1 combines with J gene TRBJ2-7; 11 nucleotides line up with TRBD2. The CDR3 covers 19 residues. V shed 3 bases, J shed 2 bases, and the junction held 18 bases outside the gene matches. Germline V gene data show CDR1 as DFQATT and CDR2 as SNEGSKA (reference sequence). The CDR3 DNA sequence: TGCAGTGCTAGCCGATTTACCGGGACTAGCGGTTCTTTACCCTACGAGCAGTACTTC. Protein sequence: CSASRFTGTSGSLPYEQYF.

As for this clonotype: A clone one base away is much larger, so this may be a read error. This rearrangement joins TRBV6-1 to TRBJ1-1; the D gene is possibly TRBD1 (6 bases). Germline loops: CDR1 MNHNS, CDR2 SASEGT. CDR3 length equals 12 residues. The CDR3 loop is CASSQQGSEASF. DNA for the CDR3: TGTGCCAGCAGTCAACAGGGTTCTGAAGCTTCCTTT.

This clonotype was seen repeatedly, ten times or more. The CDR3 nucleotides are TGTGCCAGCAGTTTAGGACCCCTTTGGGGTCTCGGAAACATTCAGTACTTC. This translates into CASSLGPLWGLGNIQYF. The chain is built from TRBV28 and TRBJ2-4; D remains ambiguous. Trimming removed 2 bases at V and 6 bases at J, with 20 bases between. The CDR3 extends over 17 amino acids. From germline, CDR1 is MDHEN and CDR2 SYDVKM.

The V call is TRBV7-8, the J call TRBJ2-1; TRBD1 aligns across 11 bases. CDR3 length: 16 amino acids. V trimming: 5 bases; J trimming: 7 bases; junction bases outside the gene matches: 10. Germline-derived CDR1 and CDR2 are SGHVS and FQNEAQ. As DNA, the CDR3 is TGTGCCAGCAGCCCTCGGACAGGGGGCTTTAAAAATGAGCAGTTCTTC. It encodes CASSPRTGGFKNEQFF.

CDR3 in amino acids: CASSLEGLVYGYTF. CDR3 nucleotides: TGTGCCAGCAGCTTAGAGGGCTTGGTCTATGGCTACACCTTC. V usage is TRBV7-9 and J usage is TRBJ1-2; D gene ambiguous. The ends were cut back, 1 base at V and 4 bases at J, with 10 bases in the middle. Germline CDR1 is SEHNR and CDR2 is FQNEAQ (reference sequence). CDR3 length: 14 amino acids.

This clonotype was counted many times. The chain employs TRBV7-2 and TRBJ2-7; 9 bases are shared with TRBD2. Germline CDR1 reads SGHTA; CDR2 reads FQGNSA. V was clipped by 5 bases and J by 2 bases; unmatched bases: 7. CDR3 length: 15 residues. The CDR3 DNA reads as TGTGCCAGCAGCCCCGCAGCGGGAGGCGCCTACGAGCAGTACTTC. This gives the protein CASSPAAGGAYEQYF. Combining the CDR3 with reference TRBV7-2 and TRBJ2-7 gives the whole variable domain GAGVSQSPSNKVTEKGKDVELRCDPISGHTALYWYRQSLGQGLEFLIYFQGNSAPDKSGLPSDRFSAERTGGSVSTLTIQRTQQEDSAVYLCASSPAAGGAYEQYFGPGTRLTVT.

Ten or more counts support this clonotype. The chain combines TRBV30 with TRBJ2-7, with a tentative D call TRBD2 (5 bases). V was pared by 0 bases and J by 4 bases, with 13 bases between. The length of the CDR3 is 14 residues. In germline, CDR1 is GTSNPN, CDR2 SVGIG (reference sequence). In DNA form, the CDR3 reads TGTGCCTGGAGTGTCGAGGGAATTACGTACGAGCAGTACTTC. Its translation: CAWSVEGITYEQYF. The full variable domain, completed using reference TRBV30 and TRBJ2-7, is SQTIHQWPATLVQPVGSPLSLECTVEGTSNPNLYWYRQAAGRGLQLLFYSVGIGQISSEVPQNLSASRPQDRQFILSSKKLLLSDSGFYLCAWSVEGITYEQYFGPGTRLTVT.

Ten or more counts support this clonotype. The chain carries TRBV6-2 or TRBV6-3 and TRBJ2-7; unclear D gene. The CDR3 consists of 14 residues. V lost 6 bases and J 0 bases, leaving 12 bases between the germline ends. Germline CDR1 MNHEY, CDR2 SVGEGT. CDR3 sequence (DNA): TGTGCCAGCAGACCTTCTTCCAACTCCTACGAGCAGTACTTC. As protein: CASRPSSNSYEQYF.

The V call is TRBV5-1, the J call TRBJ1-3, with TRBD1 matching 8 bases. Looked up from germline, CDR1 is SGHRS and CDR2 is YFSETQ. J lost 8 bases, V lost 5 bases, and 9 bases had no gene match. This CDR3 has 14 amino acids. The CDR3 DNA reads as TGCGCCAGCAGTCCGGGACAGGCAGGGTACACCATATATTTT. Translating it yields CASSPGQAGYTIYF.

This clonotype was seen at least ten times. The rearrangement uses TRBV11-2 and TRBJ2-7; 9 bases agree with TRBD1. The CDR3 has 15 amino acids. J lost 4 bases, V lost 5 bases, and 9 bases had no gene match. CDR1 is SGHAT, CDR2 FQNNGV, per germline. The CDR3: CASSRLQGAAYEQYF. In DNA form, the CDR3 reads TGTGCCAGCAGCCGTTTACAGGGGGCTGCATACGAGCAGTACTTC.

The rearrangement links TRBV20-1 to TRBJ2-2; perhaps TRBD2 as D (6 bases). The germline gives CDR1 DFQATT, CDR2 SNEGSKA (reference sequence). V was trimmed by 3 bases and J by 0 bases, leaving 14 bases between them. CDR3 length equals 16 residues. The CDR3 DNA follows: TGCAGTGCTAGCCCGGTGCCGGGAGCGAACACCGGGGAGCTGTTTTTT. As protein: CSASPVPGANTGELFF.

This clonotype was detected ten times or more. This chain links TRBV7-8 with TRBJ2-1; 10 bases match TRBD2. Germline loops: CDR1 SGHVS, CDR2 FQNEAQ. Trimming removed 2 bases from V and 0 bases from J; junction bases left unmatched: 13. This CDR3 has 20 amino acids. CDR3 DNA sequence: TGTGCCAGCAGCTTATATGGCCAGACTAGCGGGTCCGCCTCCTACAATGAGCAGTTCTTC. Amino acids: CASSLYGQTSGSASYNEQFF.

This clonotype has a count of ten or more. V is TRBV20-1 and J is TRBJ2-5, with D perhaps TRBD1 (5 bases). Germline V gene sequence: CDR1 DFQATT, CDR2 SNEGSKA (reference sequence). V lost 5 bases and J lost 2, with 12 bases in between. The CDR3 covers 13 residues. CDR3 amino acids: CSAQTVLQETQYF. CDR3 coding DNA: TGCAGTGCTCAGACAGTACTACAAGAGACCCAGTACTTC.

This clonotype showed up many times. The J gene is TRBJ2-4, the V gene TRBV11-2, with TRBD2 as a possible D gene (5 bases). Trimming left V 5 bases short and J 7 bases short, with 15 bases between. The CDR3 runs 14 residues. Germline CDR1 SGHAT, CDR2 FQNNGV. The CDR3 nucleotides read TGTGCCAGCAGCCCACGGCGGGCCACGAACATTCAGTACTTC. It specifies CASSPRRATNIQYF.

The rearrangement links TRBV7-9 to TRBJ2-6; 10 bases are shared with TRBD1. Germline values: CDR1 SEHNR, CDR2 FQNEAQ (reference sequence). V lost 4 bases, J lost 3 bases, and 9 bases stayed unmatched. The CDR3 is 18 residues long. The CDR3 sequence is CASSSGTGVGGGANVLTF. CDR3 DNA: TGTGCCAGCAGCTCGGGGACAGGGGTAGGTGGTGGGGCCAACGTCCTGACTTTC.

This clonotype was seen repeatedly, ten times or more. CDR3 DNA sequence: TGTGCCAGCGGACAGTACTACGAGCAGTACTTC. This gives the protein CASGQYYEQYF. The V and J genes are TRBV2 and TRBJ2-7; a weak D match, TRBD1 (6 bases). The CDR3 has 11 residues. Germline loops: CDR1 SNHLY, CDR2 FYNNEI. Trimming shortened V by 8 bases and J by 3 bases, and 8 bases separated the two germline ends. The whole variable domain, filled in from reference TRBV2 and TRBJ2-7, reads EPEVTQTPSHQVTQMGQEVILRCVPISNHLYFYWYRQILGQKVEFLVSFYNNEISEKSEIFDDQFSVERPDGSNFTLKIRSTKLEDSAMYFCASGQYYEQYFGPGTRLTVT.

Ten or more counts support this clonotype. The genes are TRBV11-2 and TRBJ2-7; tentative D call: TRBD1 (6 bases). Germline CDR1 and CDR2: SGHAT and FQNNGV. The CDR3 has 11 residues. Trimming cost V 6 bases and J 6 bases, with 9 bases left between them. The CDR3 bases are TGTGCCAGCAGTCAGGGGTTCGAGCAGTACTTC. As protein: CASSQGFEQYF.

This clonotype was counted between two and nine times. DNA of the CDR3: TGCAGCGTGGACTCGAGGAACAATGAGCAGTTCTTC. Its protein product is CSVDSRNNEQFF. The chain joins TRBV29-1 to TRBJ2-1, with a tentative D call TRBD2 (5 bases). Germline V gives CDR1 SQVTM, CDR2 ANQGSEA. The CDR3 has 12 amino acids. The V end was cut by 6 bases, the J end by 5 bases, with 11 bases between.

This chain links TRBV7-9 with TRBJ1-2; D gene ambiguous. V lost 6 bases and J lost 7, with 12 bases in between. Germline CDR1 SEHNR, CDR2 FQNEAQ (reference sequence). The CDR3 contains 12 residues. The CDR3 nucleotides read TGTGCCAGCAGTGCTGTGGGGTTTGGCTACACCTTC. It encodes CASSAVGFGYTF.

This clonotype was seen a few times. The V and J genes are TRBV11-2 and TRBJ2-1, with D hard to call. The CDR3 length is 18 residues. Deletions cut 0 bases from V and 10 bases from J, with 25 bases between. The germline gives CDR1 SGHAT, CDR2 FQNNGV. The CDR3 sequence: CASSLDLRWRSGFGEQFF. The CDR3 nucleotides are TGTGCCAGCAGCTTAGATCTTAGGTGGCGGTCTGGATTTGGGGAGCAGTTCTTC.

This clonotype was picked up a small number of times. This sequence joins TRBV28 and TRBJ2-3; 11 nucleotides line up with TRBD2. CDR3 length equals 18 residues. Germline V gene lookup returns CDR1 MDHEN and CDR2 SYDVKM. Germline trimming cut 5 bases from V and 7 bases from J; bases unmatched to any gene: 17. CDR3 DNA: TGTGCCAGCAGTCCCCTGGATAGCGGGAGGGGGGCCGAAAATACGCAGTATTTT. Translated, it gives CASSPLDSGRGAENTQYF.

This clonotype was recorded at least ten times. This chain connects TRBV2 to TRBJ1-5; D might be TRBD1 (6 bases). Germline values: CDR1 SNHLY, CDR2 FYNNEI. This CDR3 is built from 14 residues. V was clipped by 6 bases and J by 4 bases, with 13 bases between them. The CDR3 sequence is CASRGTGTNQPQHF. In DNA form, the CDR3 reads TGTGCCAGCAGGGGAACAGGGACGAATCAGCCCCAGCATTTT.

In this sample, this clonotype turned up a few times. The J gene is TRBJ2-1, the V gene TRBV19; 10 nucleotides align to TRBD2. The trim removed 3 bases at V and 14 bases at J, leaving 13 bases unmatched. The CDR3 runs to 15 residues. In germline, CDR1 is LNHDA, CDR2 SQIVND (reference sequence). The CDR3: CASSIPNRLAGEKFF. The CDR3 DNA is TGTGCCAGTAGTATCCCAAATCGGCTAGCGGGAGAGAAGTTCTTC.